The present entry profiles one T cell receptor (beta chain) with its context. The antigen this receptor binds is unknown. No base quality information exists; no much larger clone differs at one position. This sample is part of a study of post-analysis software for immune sequencing data (dated by TCRdb to the mid-2010s). Background on the whole study: The recorded disease courses included relapsing-remitting, secondary progressive and progressive-relapsing multiple sclerosis, and some patients had no subtype annotation. The patient repertoires were set against 11 previously published healthy control repertoires from donors whose ages ranged from roughly 6 to 27 years. A subset of samples was prepared in parallel using single-end sample barcoding, then pooled and co-amplified after Illumina adapter ligation.

The library was built by means of PCR. Instrument used: Illumina HiSeq 2500. Unique molecular identifiers were incorporated into TCR beta cDNA libraries to reduce PCR and sequencing biases. Around 500,000 cDNA molecules were obtained for every 1 to 10 million input T cells, so each molecule roughly corresponded to one T cell. The patient libraries were prepared and sequenced with the same protocol used for the earlier healthy control dataset. Samples belonging to the same batch were prepared together, multiplexed and sequenced on a shared HiSeq lane. As for the authors' bioinformatics: Raw barcoded reads were processed with MIGEC, and single-read molecular identifier groups were discarded before consensus assembly and CDR3 extraction. Clonotype tables were post-analysed with VDJtools, normalizing diversity by down-sampling all datasets to the smallest sample size. In repertoire overlap clustering, CDR3 amino acid sequences, but not nucleotide sequences, were matched to correct batch-related cross-sample contamination. The raw public data were reprocessed by TCRdb itself: fastp quality trimming at Q25, MiXCR clonotype calling, in-frame beta chains only. Under each unique CDR3 protein, matching rows form one entry showing the most common genes and DNA. The V and J calls, along with clone size, are taken from TCRdb and not from the paper's own processing. Here the sample has hundreds of thousands of distinct CDR3 sequences; roughly three fifths occur a single time. Of the sample, approximately 10% falls within the top ten clones.

To demonstrate the VDJtools post-analysis software, the study profiled TCR beta repertoires from the peripheral blood of about 13 young patients with multiple sclerosis. Multiple sclerosis patients were children and adolescents aged roughly 6 to 17 years. Beyond this particular receptor, the publication reports: The multiple sclerosis patient group was slightly younger than the control group. Patients showed significantly higher frequencies than controls for roughly 5 TRBV segments, among them TRBV5-6, TRBV5-1 and TRBV20-1. When samples were clustered directly using the F measure, samples prepared in the same batch co-clustered strongly, which prompted a batch-effect correction. Multiple sclerosis patients had significantly lower normalized Chao1 diversity than controls, a result that suggests substantial peripheral T-cell clonal expansion.

CDR1 and CDR2, looked up from the germline V gene (reference sequence), are SEHNR and FQNEAQ. Germline trimming: 4 bases from V, 8 bases from J; junction bases outside gene matches: 6. The cysteine opens and the phenylalanine closes a CDR3 of 13 amino acids. The DNA shown is the 39-base CDR3, in frame from base 1. This TCR was recovered from a girl aged 2 to 9 with multiple sclerosis. The sample comprised blood. In this chain, TRBV7-9 is recombined with TRBJ1-2; TRBD1 matches 8 bases in the middle. The CDR3: CASSSGQEYGYTF. The sequence in DNA is TGTGCCAGCAGCTCGGGACAGGAGTACGGCTACACCTTC.